Given below is one T cell receptor beta chain in context. Its antigen is not identified. The data stem from a study of siplizumab effects on memory and regulatory T cells. Profiling relied on immunoSEQ multiplex PCR, and the TCRdb table lists in-frame clones only, not all of them. The table records approximately 98,000 clones, around 94% of them present only once. Overall study results and limits: Memory cells that were CD4+ and unstimulated gave rise to alloreactive sequences, which siplizumab significantly reduced. Apparently key alloresponse contributors, naive T cells also seemed more diverse than memory cells. On average, approximately 70% of mappable alloreactive CD4+ clones were Treg-derived under siplizumab, against 25% to 30% in controls. Most proliferating CD4+ or CD8+ clones, roughly 80-95%, had no naive or memory assignment.

Germline-derived CDR1 and CDR2 are MNHNS and SASEGT. V dropped 0 bases and J dropped 0 bases, with 8 bases sitting between them. CDR3 size: 15 residues. Sequences were obtained from non-Treg CD4+ T cells sorted from blood. This TCR came from a human donor in good health. The chain is built from TRBV6-1 and TRBJ2-5; the D gene is possibly TRBD1 (5 bases). The CDR3 sequence is CASSEADRHQETQYF. CDR3 sequence (DNA): TGTGCCAGCAGTGAAGCCGACAGACACCAAGAGACCCAGTACTTC.